This T cell receptor (beta chain) appears in the sequencing data of a study of blood T cells in healthy people across ages. The germline V gene has CDR1 MNHEY and CDR2 SMNVEV (reference sequence). The V end was cut by 4 bases, the J end by 7 bases, with 11 bases between. CDR3 length: 14 residues. This clonotype was detected a few times. Its specificity is not known. A sample-barcoded 5' primer and a J-beta primer mix were used in a second PCR of roughly 7 to 11 cycles. MiXCR was run by TCRdb on the 5' RACE reads, yielding one entry per CDR3 protein. The sample shows around 1,000,000 distinct CDR3 sequences, approximately 25% of them seen only once. Study-level findings and limits: A strong correlation was found between TCR beta diversity and the percentage of naive T cells. Unsorted PBMC material precluded a definitive naive versus antigen-experienced comparison.

These data also formed part of another study, on T cells of mothers and their children. That work contributes: An overlap that was slightly higher, though non-significant, was seen in related mother-child pairs versus unrelated pairs.

This chain uses TRBV27 with TRBJ1-6, with D perhaps TRBD1 (6 bases). This TCR was recovered from a girl aged 2-10 years in good health. The sample comprised blood. CDR3 nucleotide sequence: TGTGCCAGCAGTTACAGGGCGAACAATTCACCCCTCCACTTT. Translating gives CASSYRANNSPLHF.